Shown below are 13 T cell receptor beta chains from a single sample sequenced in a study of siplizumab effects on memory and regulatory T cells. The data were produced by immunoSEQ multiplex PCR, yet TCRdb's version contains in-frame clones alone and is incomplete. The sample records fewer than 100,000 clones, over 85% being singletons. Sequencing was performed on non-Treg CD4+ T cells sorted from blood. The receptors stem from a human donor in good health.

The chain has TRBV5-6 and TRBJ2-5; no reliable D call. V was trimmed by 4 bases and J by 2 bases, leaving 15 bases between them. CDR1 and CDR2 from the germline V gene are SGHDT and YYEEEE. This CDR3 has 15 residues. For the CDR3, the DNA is TGTGCCAGCAGCCCCCGAAGGGCAGATCAAGAGACCCAGTACTTC. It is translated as CASSPRRADQETQYF. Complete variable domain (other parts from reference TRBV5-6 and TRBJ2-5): DAGVTQSPTHLIKTRGQQVTLRCSPKSGHDTVSWYQQALGQGPQFIFQYYEEEERQRGNFPDRFSGHQFPNYSSELNVNALLLGDSALYLCASSPRRADQETQYFGPGTRLLVL.

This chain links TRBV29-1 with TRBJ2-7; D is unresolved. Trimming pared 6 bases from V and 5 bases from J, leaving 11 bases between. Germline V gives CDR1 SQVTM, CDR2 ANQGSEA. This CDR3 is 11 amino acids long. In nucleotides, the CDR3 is TGCAGCGTCTACCGGATGAACGAGCAGTACTTC. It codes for CSVYRMNEQYF.

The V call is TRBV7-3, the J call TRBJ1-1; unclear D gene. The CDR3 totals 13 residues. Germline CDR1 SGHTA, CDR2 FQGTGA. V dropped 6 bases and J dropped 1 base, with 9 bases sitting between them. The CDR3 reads CASSAAPNTEAFF. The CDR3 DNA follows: TGTGCCAGCAGTGCTGCCCCGAACACTGAAGCTTTCTTT.

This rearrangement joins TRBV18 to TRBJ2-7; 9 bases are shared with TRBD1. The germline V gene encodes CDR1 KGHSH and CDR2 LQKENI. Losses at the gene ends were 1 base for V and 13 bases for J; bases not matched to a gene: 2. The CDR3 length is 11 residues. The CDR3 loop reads CASSPRDREYF. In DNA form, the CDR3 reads TGTGCCAGCTCACCACGGGACAGGGAATACTTC. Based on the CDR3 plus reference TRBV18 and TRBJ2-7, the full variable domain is NAGVMQNPRHLVRRRGQEARLRCSPMKGHSHVYWYRQLPEEGLKFMVYLQKENIIDESGMPKERFSAEFPKEGPSILRIQQVVRGDSAAYFCASSPRDREYFGPGTRLTVT.

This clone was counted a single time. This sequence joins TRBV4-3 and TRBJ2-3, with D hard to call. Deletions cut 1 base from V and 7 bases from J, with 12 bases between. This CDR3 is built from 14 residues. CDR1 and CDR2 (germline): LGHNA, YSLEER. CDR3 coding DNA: TGCGCCAGCAGCCAAGGTATAGGGATCAATACGCAGTATTTT. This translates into CASSQGIGINTQYF.

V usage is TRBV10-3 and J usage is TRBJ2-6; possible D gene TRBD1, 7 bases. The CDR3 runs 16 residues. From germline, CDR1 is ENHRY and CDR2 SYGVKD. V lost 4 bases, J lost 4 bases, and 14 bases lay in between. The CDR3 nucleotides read TGTGCCATCAGTGTGGAGGGGGCTGGAGGGGCCAACGTCCTGACTTTC. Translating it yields CAISVEGAGGANVLTF.

The CDR3 protein is CASSQTGPSGANVLTF. The CDR3 DNA follows: TGTGCCAGCTCACAGACAGGACCCTCTGGGGCCAACGTCCTGACTTTC. The chain has TRBV18 and TRBJ2-6; a possible D gene is TRBD1 (6 bases). Germline CDR1 reads KGHSH; CDR2 reads LQKENI. This CDR3 comprises 16 residues. The V end lost 4 bases, the J end lost 0 bases, and 10 bases lay between the germline ends. The full variable domain, its missing parts supplied by reference TRBV18 and TRBJ2-6, is NAGVMQNPRHLVRRRGQEARLRCSPMKGHSHVYWYRQLPEEGLKFMVYLQKENIIDESGMPKERFSAEFPKEGPSILRIQQVVRGDSAAYFCASSQTGPSGANVLTFGAGSRLTVL.

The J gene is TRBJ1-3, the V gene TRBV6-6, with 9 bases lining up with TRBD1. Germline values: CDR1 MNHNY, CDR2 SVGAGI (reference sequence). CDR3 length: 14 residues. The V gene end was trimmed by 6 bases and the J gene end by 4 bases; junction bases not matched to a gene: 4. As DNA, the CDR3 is TGTGCCAGCAGAGAGACAGGGGGAGGAAACACCATATATTTT. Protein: CASRETGGGNTIYF.

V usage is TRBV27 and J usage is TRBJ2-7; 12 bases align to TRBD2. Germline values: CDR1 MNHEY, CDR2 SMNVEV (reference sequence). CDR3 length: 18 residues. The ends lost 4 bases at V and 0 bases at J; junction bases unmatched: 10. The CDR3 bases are TGTGCCAGCAGTTCCATTGGACTAGCGGGAAGATCCTCCTACGAGCAGTACTTC. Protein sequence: CASSSIGLAGRSSYEQYF.

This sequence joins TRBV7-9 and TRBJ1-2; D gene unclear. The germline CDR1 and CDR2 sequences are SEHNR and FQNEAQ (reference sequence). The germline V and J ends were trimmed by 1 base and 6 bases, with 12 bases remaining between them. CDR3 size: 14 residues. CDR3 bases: TGTGCCAGCAGCTTAGGGGCGGCTTCCCATGGCTACACCTTC. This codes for CASSLGAASHGYTF.

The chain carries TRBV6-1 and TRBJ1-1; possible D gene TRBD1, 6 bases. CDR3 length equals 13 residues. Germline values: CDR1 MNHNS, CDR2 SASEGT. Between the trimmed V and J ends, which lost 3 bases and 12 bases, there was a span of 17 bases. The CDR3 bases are TGTGCCAGCAGTGAGAGCCGAGGCAGGGGAACTTTCTTT. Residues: CASSESRGRGTFF.

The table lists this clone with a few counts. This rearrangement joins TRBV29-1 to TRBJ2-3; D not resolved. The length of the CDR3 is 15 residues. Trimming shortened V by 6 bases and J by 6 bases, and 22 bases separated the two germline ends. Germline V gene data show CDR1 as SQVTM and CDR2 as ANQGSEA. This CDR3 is CSVRPHRTLGDTQYF. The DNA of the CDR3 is TGCAGCGTCCGTCCCCACAGAACGCTGGGCGATACGCAGTATTTT.

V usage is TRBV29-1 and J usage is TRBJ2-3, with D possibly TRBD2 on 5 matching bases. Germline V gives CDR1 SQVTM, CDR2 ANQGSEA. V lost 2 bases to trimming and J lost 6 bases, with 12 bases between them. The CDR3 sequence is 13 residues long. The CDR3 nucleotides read TGCAGCGTTGAATCGACTAAAGGGGATACGCAGTATTTT. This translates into CSVESTKGDTQYF.